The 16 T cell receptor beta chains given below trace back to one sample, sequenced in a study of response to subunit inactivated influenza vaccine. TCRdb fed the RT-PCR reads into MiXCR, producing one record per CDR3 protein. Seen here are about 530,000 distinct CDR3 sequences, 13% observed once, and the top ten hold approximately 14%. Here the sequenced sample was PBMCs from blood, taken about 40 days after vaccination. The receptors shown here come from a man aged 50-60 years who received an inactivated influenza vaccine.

The CDR3 nucleotides are TGCGCCAGCAGTGAGTCCTCCGACTCCGGGGATACGCAGTATTTT. Translated, it gives CASSESSDSGDTQYF. The chain carries TRBV10-2 and TRBJ2-3; D is uncertain. This CDR3 has 15 residues. From germline, CDR1 is WSHSY and CDR2 SAAADI. The V end lost 0 bases, the J end lost 6 bases, and 13 bases lay between the germline ends.

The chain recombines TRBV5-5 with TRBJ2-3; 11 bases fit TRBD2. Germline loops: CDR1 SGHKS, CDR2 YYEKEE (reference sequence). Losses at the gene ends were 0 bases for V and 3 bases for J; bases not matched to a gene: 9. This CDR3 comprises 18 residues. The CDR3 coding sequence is TGTGCCAGCAGCTTGGCCAGCCTAGCGGGGGGAAGAACAGATACGCAGTATTTT. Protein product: CASSLASLAGGRTDTQYF.

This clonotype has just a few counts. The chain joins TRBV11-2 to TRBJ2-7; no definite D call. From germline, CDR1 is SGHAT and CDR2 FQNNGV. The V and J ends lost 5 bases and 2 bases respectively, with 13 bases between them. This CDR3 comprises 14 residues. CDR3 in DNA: TGTGCCAGCAGCCGGCCCCGCATGCCCTACGAGCAGTACTTC. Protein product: CASSRPRMPYEQYF.

The CDR3 is CASNPGTTYEQYF. The CDR3 nucleotides are TGTGCCAGCAACCCAGGTACTACCTACGAGCAGTACTTC. The J gene is TRBJ2-7, the V gene TRBV5-6; D is undetermined. Trimming removed 6 bases at V and 2 bases at J, with 12 bases between. The CDR3 is 13 amino acids. Germline-derived CDR1 and CDR2 are SGHDT and YYEEEE.

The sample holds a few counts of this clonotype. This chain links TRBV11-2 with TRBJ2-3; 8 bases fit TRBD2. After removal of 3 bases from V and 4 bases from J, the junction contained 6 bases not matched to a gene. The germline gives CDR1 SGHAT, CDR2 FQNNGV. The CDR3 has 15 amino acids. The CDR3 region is CASSFGGARADTQYF. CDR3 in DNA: TGTGCCAGCAGCTTCGGGGGGGCCCGGGCAGATACGCAGTATTTT.

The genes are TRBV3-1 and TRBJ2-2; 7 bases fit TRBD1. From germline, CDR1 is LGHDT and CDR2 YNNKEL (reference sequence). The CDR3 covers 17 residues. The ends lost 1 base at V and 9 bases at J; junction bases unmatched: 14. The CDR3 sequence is CASSQVRQGPPGRELFF. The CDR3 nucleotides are TGTGCCAGCAGCCAAGTGAGACAGGGACCTCCAGGGAGGGAGCTGTTTTTT.

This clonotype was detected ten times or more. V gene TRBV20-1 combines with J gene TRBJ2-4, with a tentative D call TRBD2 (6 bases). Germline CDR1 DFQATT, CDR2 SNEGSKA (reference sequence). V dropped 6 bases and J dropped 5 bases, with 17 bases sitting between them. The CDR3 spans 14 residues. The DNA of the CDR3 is TGCAGTGCCCTGGACCGAGGAGGGGAAAACATTCAGTACTTC. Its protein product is CSALDRGGENIQYF.

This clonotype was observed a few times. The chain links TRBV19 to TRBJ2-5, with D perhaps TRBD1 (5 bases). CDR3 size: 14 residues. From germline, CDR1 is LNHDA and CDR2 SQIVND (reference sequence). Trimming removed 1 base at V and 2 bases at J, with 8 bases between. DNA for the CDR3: TGTGCCAGTAGTATAGCAGGGAATCAAGAGACCCAGTACTTC. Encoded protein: CASSIAGNQETQYF.

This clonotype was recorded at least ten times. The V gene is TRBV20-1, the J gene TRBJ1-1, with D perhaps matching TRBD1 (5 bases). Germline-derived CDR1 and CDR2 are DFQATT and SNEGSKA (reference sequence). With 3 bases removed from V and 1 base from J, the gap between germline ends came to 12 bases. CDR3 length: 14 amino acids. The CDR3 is CSARGLGGNTEAFF. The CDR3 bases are TGCAGTGCTAGGGGACTTGGGGGGAACACTGAAGCTTTCTTT.

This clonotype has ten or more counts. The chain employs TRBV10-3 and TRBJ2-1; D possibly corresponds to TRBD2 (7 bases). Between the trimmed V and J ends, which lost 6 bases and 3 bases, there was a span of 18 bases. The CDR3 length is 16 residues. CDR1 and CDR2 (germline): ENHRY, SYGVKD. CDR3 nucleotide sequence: TGTGCCATCAGCTCAGGTGGGGGGGCCGTCTACAATGAGCAGTTCTTC. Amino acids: CAISSGGGAVYNEQFF.

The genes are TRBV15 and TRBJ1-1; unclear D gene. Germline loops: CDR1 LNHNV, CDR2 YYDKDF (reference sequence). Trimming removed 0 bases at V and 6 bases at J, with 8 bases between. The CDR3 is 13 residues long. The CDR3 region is CATSRDRNPEAFF. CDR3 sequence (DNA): TGTGCCACCAGCAGAGATCGCAATCCTGAAGCTTTCTTT.

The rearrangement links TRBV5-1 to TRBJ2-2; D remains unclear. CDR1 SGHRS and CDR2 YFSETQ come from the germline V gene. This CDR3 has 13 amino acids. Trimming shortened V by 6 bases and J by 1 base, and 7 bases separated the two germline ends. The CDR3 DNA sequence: TGCGCCAGCAAGAGCGAGAACACCGGGGAGCTGTTTTTT. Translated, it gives CASKSENTGELFF.

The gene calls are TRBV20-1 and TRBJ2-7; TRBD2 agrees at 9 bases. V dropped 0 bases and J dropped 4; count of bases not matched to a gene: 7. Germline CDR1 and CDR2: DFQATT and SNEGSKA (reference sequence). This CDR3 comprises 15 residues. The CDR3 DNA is TGCAGTGCTAGAGATCGGGTTAGCGGGGGTTACGAGCAGTACTTC. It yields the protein CSARDRVSGGYEQYF.

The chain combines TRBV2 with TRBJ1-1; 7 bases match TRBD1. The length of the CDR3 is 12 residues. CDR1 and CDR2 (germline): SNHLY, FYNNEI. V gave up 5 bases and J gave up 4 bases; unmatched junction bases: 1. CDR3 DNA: TGTGCCAGCAGTAACAGGGGCACTGAAGCTTTCTTT. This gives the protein CASSNRGTEAFF.

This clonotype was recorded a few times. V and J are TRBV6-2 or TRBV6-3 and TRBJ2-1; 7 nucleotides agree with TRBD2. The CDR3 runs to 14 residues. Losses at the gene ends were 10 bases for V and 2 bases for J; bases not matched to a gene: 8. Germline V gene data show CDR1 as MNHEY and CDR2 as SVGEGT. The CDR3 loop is CATKWGGAYNEQFF. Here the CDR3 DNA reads TGTGCCACAAAGTGGGGAGGGGCCTACAATGAGCAGTTCTTC.

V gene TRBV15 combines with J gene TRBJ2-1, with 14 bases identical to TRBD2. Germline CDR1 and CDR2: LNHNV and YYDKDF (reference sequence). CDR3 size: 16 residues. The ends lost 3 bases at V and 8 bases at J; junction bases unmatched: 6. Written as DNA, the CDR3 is TGTGCCACCAGCAGGGGACTAGCGGGAGACTCCGATGAGCAGTTCTTC. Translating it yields CATSRGLAGDSDEQFF.